This passage covers 21 T cell receptor beta chains from one sample sequenced in a study of T cells in narcolepsy. Only in-frame clones appear in the TCRdb table, and some are missing; sequencing was by immunoSEQ multiplex PCR. The table includes around 24,000 clones, approximately 84% detected once. Sequencing used CD45RA- memory CD4+ T cells from PBMCs. Receptors originate from a human donor with narcolepsy.

This clone was found a few times. This sequence joins TRBV7-9 and TRBJ2-1; TRBD2 aligns across 7 bases. The CDR3 is made up of 14 amino acids. The germline V gene has CDR1 SEHNR and CDR2 FQNEAQ (reference sequence). Germline trimming cut 2 bases from V and 8 bases from J; bases unmatched to any gene: 6. The CDR3 sequence: CASSLNAGVDEQFF. CDR3 DNA sequence: TGTGCCAGCAGCTTAAACGCGGGAGTCGATGAGCAGTTCTTC. Full variable domain (remainder filled in from reference TRBV7-9 and TRBJ2-1): DTGVSQNPRHKITKRGQNVTFRCDPISEHNRLYWYRQTLGQGPEFLTYFQNEAQLEKSRLLSDRFSAERPKGSFSTLEIQRTEQGDSAMYLCASSLNAGVDEQFFGPGTRLTVL.

This chain uses TRBV7-9 with TRBJ2-1; TRBD1 might be the D (6 bases). Trimming cost V 4 bases and J 0 bases, with 16 bases left between them. This CDR3 has 17 residues. Germline V CDR1 and CDR2: SEHNR, FQNEAQ (reference sequence). The CDR3 bases are TGTGCCAGCAGCTCCGGACAGCCAACTTACTCCTACAATGAGCAGTTCTTC. Translating it yields CASSSGQPTYSYNEQFF.

This chain uses TRBV28 with TRBJ1-2, with 7 bases matching TRBD1. The germline CDR1 and CDR2 sequences are MDHEN and SYDVKM. The CDR3 consists of 16 residues. With V trimmed by 7 bases and J by 6 bases, 17 bases remained unmatched. The CDR3 bases are TGTGCCAGCACCCCGCCCAACCACAGGGGTGGAAATGGCTACACCTTC. Translating gives CASTPPNHRGGNGYTF.

The CDR3 reads CASSYSRNSDTQYF. CDR3 coding DNA: TGCGCCAGCAGCTACTCAAGAAACTCAGATACGCAGTATTTT. V usage is TRBV5-1 and J usage is TRBJ2-3; no definite D call. Germline loops: CDR1 SGHRS, CDR2 YFSETQ. V shed 3 bases and J shed 4 bases, with 12 bases lying between them. CDR3 length: 14 residues.

V and J are TRBV11-2 and TRBJ2-1, with D possibly being TRBD1 (5 bases). The V end lost 8 bases, the J end lost 5 bases, and 13 bases lay between the germline ends. This CDR3 comprises 13 residues. Germline-derived CDR1 and CDR2 are SGHAT and FQNNGV. As DNA, the CDR3 is TGTGCCAGCGGAGCAGGGTATAACAATGAGCAGTTCTTC. It translates to CASGAGYNNEQFF.

The gene calls are TRBV5-8 and TRBJ2-1, with TRBD1 matching 9 bases. Germline V lookup: CDR1 SGHTS, CDR2 YDEGEE. The CDR3 is 15 amino acids. Trimming cost V 6 bases and J 4 bases; bases outside gene matches: 8. CDR3 protein: CASTAQGARYNEQFF. The CDR3 DNA reads TGTGCCAGCACCGCACAGGGGGCGCGTTACAATGAGCAGTTCTTC.

This chain uses TRBV5-8 with TRBJ2-4; D call uncertain. CDR3 length equals 14 residues. The germline V gene encodes CDR1 SGHTS and CDR2 YDEGEE. Deletions cut 0 bases from V and 2 bases from J, with 6 bases between. CDR3 nucleotides: TGTGCCAGCAGCTTGGGGGGAACCAAAAACATTCAGTACTTC. The encoded protein is CASSLGGTKNIQYF.

The gene calls are TRBV10-2 and TRBJ1-3; no definite D call. The CDR3 has 13 amino acids. V gave up 6 bases and J gave up 10 bases, with 16 bases separating them. Germline values: CDR1 WSHSY, CDR2 SAAADI. This CDR3 reads CASRGLIGGTIYF. The CDR3 DNA sequence: TGCGCCAGCAGGGGCCTAATTGGAGGGACCATATATTTT.

This clone was found a few times. This sequence joins TRBV6-6 and TRBJ2-7; 12 nucleotides align to TRBD2. Germline V CDR1 and CDR2: MNHNY, SVGAGI (reference sequence). The length of the CDR3 is 15 residues. V lost 6 bases, J lost 6 bases, and 9 bases stayed unmatched. CDR3 DNA sequence: TGTGCCAGCAGCCCTACTAGCGGGAGGCGCCCCGAGCAGTACTTC. Its protein is CASSPTSGRRPEQYF.

This clone has more than one count but fewer than ten. The chain has TRBV19 and TRBJ1-1; 11 bases are a match to TRBD1. Germline loops: CDR1 LNHDA, CDR2 SQIVND (reference sequence). The V segment lost 11 bases and the J segment 3 bases; nucleotides outside the gene matches: 11. This CDR3 contains 15 residues. CDR3: CASQGTGGLYTEAFF. The CDR3 coding sequence is TGTGCCTCTCAAGGGACAGGGGGACTATACACTGAAGCTTTCTTT.

This clone appeared once. The chain employs TRBV7-9 and TRBJ1-1, with 7 nucleotides matching TRBD1. The V gene end was trimmed by 5 bases and the J gene end by 5 bases; junction bases not matched to a gene: 11. The CDR3 loop spans 15 amino acids. Germline V gene data show CDR1 as SEHNR and CDR2 as FQNEAQ (reference sequence). The CDR3 DNA reads TGTGCCAGCAGCCTCCTTGGGGGACAGACGACTGAAGCTTTCTTT. This translates into CASSLLGGQTTEAFF.

This chain joins TRBV4-3 and TRBJ2-1, with TRBD2 matching over 8 bases. This CDR3 comprises 17 residues. Germline CDR1 LGHNA, CDR2 YSLEER. The trim removed 2 bases at V and 6 bases at J, leaving 12 bases unmatched. CDR3 amino acids: CASSQNPGTSIINEQFF. The CDR3 coding sequence is TGCGCCAGCAGCCAAAACCCCGGGACTAGTATTATCAATGAGCAGTTCTTC.

J is TRBJ1-5 and V is TRBV27, with D perhaps matching TRBD1 (5 bases). V was trimmed by 3 bases and J by 2 bases, leaving 11 bases between them. Germline V CDR1 and CDR2: MNHEY, SMNVEV (reference sequence). The length of the CDR3 is 15 residues. The CDR3 bases are TGTGCCAGCAGTTTGGGGTGGGGGGGCAATCAGCCCCAGCATTTT. This codes for CASSLGWGGNQPQHF.

The rearrangement links TRBV10-3 to TRBJ2-2; D is undetermined. CDR1 and CDR2 (germline): ENHRY, SYGVKD. The CDR3 runs to 14 residues. Trimming removed 6 bases from V and 2 bases from J, with 10 bases in between. In nucleotides, the CDR3 is TGTGCCATCAGGCCCGGCGGCAACACCGGGGAGCTGTTTTTT. Its protein product is CAIRPGGNTGELFF.

The chain joins TRBV6-5 to TRBJ1-3; the D is unclear. The CDR3 sequence is 12 residues long. Trimming removed 5 bases from V and 3 bases from J, with 5 bases in between. Germline lookup yields CDR1 MNHEY and CDR2 SVGAGI. The CDR3 coding sequence is TGTGCCAGCAGTCGATATGGAAACACCATATATTTT. It yields the protein CASSRYGNTIYF.

The chain recombines TRBV11-2 with TRBJ2-3, with 10 bases that match TRBD2. The ends lost 3 bases at V and 3 bases at J; junction bases unmatched: 6. This CDR3 is built from 16 residues. Germline CDR1 and CDR2: SGHAT and FQNNGV. This CDR3 is CASSFGSGRGTDTQYF. CDR3 in DNA: TGTGCCAGCAGCTTTGGCAGCGGGAGGGGGACAGATACGCAGTATTTT.

The CDR3, as DNA: TGTGCCAGCAGCCCACGGACAGGGCCCTACGAGCAGTACTTC. The encoded protein is CASSPRTGPYEQYF. This sequence joins TRBV6-6 and TRBJ2-7, with 8 bases identical to TRBD1. After removal of 6 bases from V and 2 bases from J, the junction contained 6 bases not matched to a gene. CDR3 length: 14 amino acids. CDR1 is MNHNY and CDR2 is SVGAGI in the germline V gene (reference sequence).

The chain has TRBV4-2 and TRBJ1-2, with a weak D call TRBD1 (6 bases). The V gene lost 0 bases and the J gene lost 5 bases, with 10 bases spanning the gap. This CDR3 has 14 amino acids. Germline CDR1 is LGHNA and CDR2 is YNFKEQ. The CDR3 nucleotides are TGTGCCAGCAGCCAAGATCGGGGGCGGTATGGCTACACCTTC. This encodes CASSQDRGRYGYTF.

A single count supports this clone. V is TRBV19 and J is TRBJ1-2; no clear D gene. The CDR3 sequence is 15 residues long. Germline V CDR1 and CDR2: LNHDA, SQIVND (reference sequence). V lost 5 bases and J lost 5, with 18 bases in between. The CDR3 sequence is CASSGISRRVYGYTF. DNA for the CDR3: TGTGCCAGTAGTGGGATCTCCCGAAGGGTTTATGGCTACACCTTC.

This clone appeared a few times. V is TRBV27 and J is TRBJ1-4; no firm D call. The CDR3 is 12 amino acids. V was trimmed by 4 bases and J by 6 bases, leaving 6 bases between them. In germline, CDR1 is MNHEY, CDR2 SMNVEV (reference sequence). The CDR3 DNA follows: TGTGCCAGCAGTTCCAATGATGAAAAACTGTTTTTT. This encodes CASSSNDEKLFF.

This sequence joins TRBV5-6 and TRBJ1-2; no firm D call. Germline assignment: CDR1 SGHDT and CDR2 YYEEEE. The CDR3 consists of 12 residues. Trimming cost V 0 bases and J 8 bases, with 8 bases left between them. In nucleotides, the CDR3 is TGTGCCAGCAGCTTGGAGGCAGTCGGCTACACCTTC. It is translated as CASSLEAVGYTF.